This is a list of T cell receptor beta chains from one sample in a study of cytomegalovirus exposure and HLA in healthy donors. TCRdb keeps only in-frame clones here, not all; method: immunoSEQ multiplex PCR. The data include some 130,000 clones; the top ten clones carry around 1.6%. The specimen was PBMCs. The origin of the receptors is a woman between 40 and 50 years old in good health and CMV-seropositive. CDR3s include the opening cysteine and the closing phenylalanine or tryptophan. The D gene is left open where the match is weak.

TGTGCCAGTAGTATCACAGGGGGAAGCAATCAGCCCCAGCATTTT	CASSITGGSNQPQHF	TRBV19	TRBD1	TRBJ1-5	15
TGTGCCAGTAGCTACTGGGAGGCCGGAGCTAACTATGGCTACACCTTC	CASSYWEAGANYGYTF	TRBV19	-	TRBJ1-2	16
TGTGCCACCGTAGCGGAATACACCGGGGAGCTGTTTTTT	CATVAEYTGELFF	TRBV25-1	-	TRBJ2-2	13
TGCAGCGTTGAAATGGCCAATGAGCAGTTCTTC	CSVEMANEQFF	TRBV29-1	-	TRBJ2-1	11
TGCGCCAGCAGCTTGGGGGGGACAGGGATTAACACTGAAGCTTTCTTT	CASSLGGTGINTEAFF	TRBV5-1	TRBD1	TRBJ1-1	16
TGTGCCAGCAGCGTAGGGAACGGGGCGGGGGAGCAGTACTTC	CASSVGNGAGEQYF	TRBV9	-	TRBJ2-7	14
TGTGCTGGGAGGGCTCAGACAGTGCGCGCCGGGGAGCTGTTTTTT	CAGRAQTVRAGELFF	TRBV2	TRBD2	TRBJ2-2	15
TGCGCCAGCAGCCCGCCAGGGGTAGCCCCTGGGGATACGCAGTATTTT	CASSPPGVAPGDTQYF	TRBV4-1	-	TRBJ2-3	16
TGCAGCGTCTCCGGGACTAGCGGCTCCTACGAGCAGTACTTC	CSVSGTSGSYEQYF	TRBV29-1	TRBD2	TRBJ2-7	14
TGTGCCAGTAGTATCGCCGGGACACCCTACAATGAGCAGTTCTTC	CASSIAGTPYNEQFF	TRBV19	-	TRBJ2-1	15
TGTGCCAGCAGATCCGCCCTAGCGGGGATCTACGAGCAGTACTTC	CASRSALAGIYEQYF	TRBV28	TRBD2	TRBJ2-7	15
TGTGCCAGCTCACCCTTCCCAGCCCCAGGGGGCATCTCCTACGAGCAGTACTTC	CASSPFPAPGGISYEQYF	TRBV18	TRBD1	TRBJ2-7	18
TGTGCCAGCAGTAACCACAGGGGAGATGTGAAAAACATTCAGTACTTC	CASSNHRGDVKNIQYF	TRBV6-6	TRBD1	TRBJ2-4	16
TGTGCCAGCAGTTCACAATACGAGCAGTTCTTC	CASSSQYEQFF	TRBV28	-	TRBJ2-1	11
TGCGCCAGCAGCCCCAGGTTCCGCTTAATTGACGAGCAGTACTTC	CASSPRFRLIDEQYF	TRBV4-1	-	TRBJ2-7	15
TGCGCCAGCAGCCAAGTTTCACTGGCGGCAGATACGCAGTATTTT	CASSQVSLAADTQYF	TRBV4-3	-	TRBJ2-3	15
TGTGCCAGCCTTGGGACAGAAAAAAACCCACTCTATGGCTACACCTTC	CASLGTEKNPLYGYTF	TRBV6-6	TRBD1	TRBJ1-2	16
TGCGCCAGCAGTGAACAGGGAAGCTATGGCTACACCTTC	CASSEQGSYGYTF	TRBV10-1	-	TRBJ1-2	13
TGTGCCAGCCAAGCGGGGACATACACTGAAGCTTTCTTT	CASQAGTYTEAFF	TRBV28	-	TRBJ1-1	13
TGCAGCGTTTCAGCGGGAAAGTCCGAGCAGTACTTC	CSVSAGKSEQYF	TRBV29-1	TRBD2	TRBJ2-7	12
TGTGCCTGGAGTGTACTGATCCGGGAGGGGGGTGAGCAGTTCTTC	CAWSVLIREGGEQFF	TRBV30	TRBD2	TRBJ2-1	15
TGCAGCGTCCAGGGGATGAGCAAAAACATTCAGTACTTC	CSVQGMSKNIQYF	TRBV29-1	-	TRBJ2-4	13
TGTGCCAGCTCACCACGACTAGCGGGAGACTCCTACAATGAGCAGTTCTTC	CASSPRLAGDSYNEQFF	TRBV18	TRBD2	TRBJ2-1	17
TGTGCCAGCAGCTTGGCCCAGGGGCAAGGCACTGAAGCTTTCTTT	CASSLAQGQGTEAFF	TRBV5-6	-	TRBJ1-1	15
TGTGCCTGGAGTCCGGGACAGAGCTCCTATAATTCACCCCTCCACTTT	CAWSPGQSSYNSPLHF	TRBV30	TRBD1	TRBJ1-6	16
TGTGCCAGCAGCGTAGATGGGCTAGCTATGGATGAGCAGTTCTTC	CASSVDGLAMDEQFF	TRBV9	-	TRBJ2-1	15
TGTGCCAGCAGTTTGGTGGGACAGGGACTCGGTACGCAGTATTTT	CASSLVGQGLGTQYF	TRBV28	TRBD1	TRBJ2-3	15
TGTGCCAGCAGCTGGGGGGGACAGGGAAGCGAAAAACTGTTTTTT	CASSWGGQGSEKLFF	TRBV11-2	TRBD1	TRBJ1-4	15
TGTGCCAGCAGTCCTGCCCGCGGGCGGAACTATGGCTACACCTTC	CASSPARGRNYGYTF	TRBV6-4	-	TRBJ1-2	15
TGTGCCAGTAGTATGACGACAGGTCCTAATCAGCCCCAGCATTTT	CASSMTTGPNQPQHF	TRBV19	-	TRBJ1-5	15
TGTGCCATCAGTGAGAGGGGTAGCGGGAGGGTCAAGTCCTACGAGCAGTACTTC	CAISERGSGRVKSYEQYF	TRBV10-3	TRBD2	TRBJ2-7	18
TGTGCCAGCAGTTTAGAGCGGGAGGGGAGGGATACGCAGTATTTT	CASSLEREGRDTQYF	TRBV28	TRBD2	TRBJ2-3	15
TGTGCCAGCAGCCGGACAGGGGGTTATAACTATGGCTACACCTTC	CASSRTGGYNYGYTF	TRBV5-4	TRBD1	TRBJ1-2	15
TGTGCCAGCAGGGAGACGACTAAAAAAGGGGAAAAACTGTTTTTT	CASRETTKKGEKLFF	TRBV25-1	-	TRBJ1-4	15
TGTGCCAGCAGCTTTCAGATAAGCACTGAAGCTTTCTTT	CASSFQISTEAFF	TRBV5-6	-	TRBJ1-1	13
TGTGCCATCAGTCTTAGGGGGGGTTCAGATACGCAGTATTTT	CAISLRGGSDTQYF	TRBV10-3	-	TRBJ2-3	14
TGTGCCAGAGGAGGGCCAAGGGACACTGAAGCTTTCTTT	CARGGPRDTEAFF	TRBV2	-	TRBJ1-1	13
TGTGCCAGTAGTTTGGTCAGAAGCACAGATACGCAGTATTTT	CASSLVRSTDTQYF	TRBV19	-	TRBJ2-3	14
TGTGCCATCAGTGAGTTGAGGGACTCCTACGAGCAGTACTTC	CAISELRDSYEQYF	TRBV10-3	-	TRBJ2-7	14
TGCGCCAGCAGCTCAGGCAAATTAAATTATTTCTTT	CASSSGKLNYFF	TRBV5-1	-	TRBJ1-1	12
TGCGCCAGCAGCCACGGGAGAGATACGCAGTATTTT	CASSHGRDTQYF	TRBV4-1	-	TRBJ2-3	12
TGTGCCAGCAGCGTAGAGTGGGGGGGGCGGGAGACCCAGTACTTC	CASSVEWGGRETQYF	TRBV9	-	TRBJ2-5	15
TGTGCCAGCAGCCCGGGACTAGGAACCCAAGAGACCCAGTACTTC	CASSPGLGTQETQYF	TRBV7-6	TRBD2	TRBJ2-5	15
TGTGCCAGCAGCCCTGGGACTAGCGGGAGTGCCCGGGAGACCCAGTACTTC	CASSPGTSGSARETQYF	TRBV2	TRBD2	TRBJ2-5	17
TGTGCCAGTGGACTCCGCTACGAGCAGTACTTC	CASGLRYEQYF	TRBV2	-	TRBJ2-7	11
TGTGCCAGCAGCTTATCCAGCTACGAGCAGTACTTC	CASSLSSYEQYF	TRBV7-2	-	TRBJ2-7	12
TGTGCCACCAGCAGATCGAGAGATACGCAGTATTTT	CATSRSRDTQYF	TRBV15	-	TRBJ2-3	12
TGTGCCAGCAGCTTAGTTGACAGGGGGTCCGCGAACACCGGGGAGCTGTTTTTT	CASSLVDRGSANTGELFF	TRBV7-8	TRBD1	TRBJ2-2	18
TGTGCCAGCAGTCGCGGACAGGGGGGATTGCATGAGCAGTTCTTC	CASSRGQGGLHEQFF	TRBV6-4	TRBD1	TRBJ2-1	15
TGTGCCAGCAGCGCAGACAGGGGCCACTATGGCTACACCTTC	CASSADRGHYGYTF	TRBV28	TRBD1	TRBJ1-2	14
TGTGCCAGCAGCACAGGGCCCGATCAGCCCCAGCATTTT	CASSTGPDQPQHF	TRBV6-6	-	TRBJ1-5	13
TGCGCCAGCAGTCAATCAGTTAAACAGGGGATTGAAGCTTTCTTT	CASSQSVKQGIEAFF	TRBV23-1	TRBD1	TRBJ1-1	15
TGCGCCAGCAGCCAAACACAGGGTTCGGGCAATCAGCCCCAGCATTTT	CASSQTQGSGNQPQHF	TRBV4-1	-	TRBJ1-5	16
TGCGCCAGCAGCCAAGCTAGCGCGGCTCCATTCTCCTACGAGCAGTACTTC	CASSQASAAPFSYEQYF	TRBV4-1	-	TRBJ2-7	17
TGTGCCAGCAGCTTAGGTGCGGGAGGGCCGAACGAGCAGTACTTC	CASSLGAGGPNEQYF	TRBV13	TRBD2	TRBJ2-7	15
TGTGCCAGCAGTTTAGTTCTAACCGGGGAGCTGTTTTTT	CASSLVLTGELFF	TRBV6-5	-	TRBJ2-2	13
TGCGCCAGCAGCCCCTCCCGGGACAGGGGTAATCAGCCCCAGCATTTT	CASSPSRDRGNQPQHF	TRBV4-1	TRBD1	TRBJ1-5	16